Below are 3 T cell receptor beta chains sequenced from a single sample in a study of T cells after yellow fever vaccination. Via MiXCR, TCRdb re-called the 5' RACE reads, giving one row per CDR3 protein. The table lists more than 90,000 distinct CDR3 sequences, 6.5% to 9% of them singletons, with 2.7% in the top ten. This material consisted of CD4+ T cells sorted from PBMCs, taken roughly seven weeks after the first yellow fever vaccination. These receptors were obtained from a man in his late teens or twenties who received the YFV17D yellow fever vaccine.

This clonotype appeared a few times. CDR3: CAWSPPTRNNEQFF. CDR3 DNA: TGTGCCTGGAGTCCGCCGACCAGGAACAATGAGCAGTTCTTC. This chain links TRBV30 with TRBJ2-1; D is unclear. The germline V and J ends were trimmed by 2 bases and 5 bases, with 13 bases remaining between them. The CDR3 covers 14 residues. Germline V gene lookup returns CDR1 GTSNPN and CDR2 SVGIG (reference sequence).

In its sample, this clonotype was seen many times. The V and J genes are TRBV11-2 and TRBJ2-3; D is ambiguous. The CDR3 loop spans 12 amino acids. Trimming cost V 1 base and J 5 bases, with 4 bases left between them. Germline assignment: CDR1 SGHAT and CDR2 FQNNGV. The CDR3 bases are TGTGCCAGCAGCTTAGTAGAAGATACGCAGTATTTT. Protein product: CASSLVEDTQYF.

The sample holds a few counts of this clonotype. J is TRBJ1-1 and V is TRBV7-3; tentatively, D is TRBD1 (6 bases). CDR1 SGHTA and CDR2 FQGTGA come from the germline V gene. CDR3 length: 13 residues. V shed 6 bases and J shed 3 bases, with 11 bases lying between them. The DNA for the CDR3 is TGTGCCAGCAGACAACAGGGCGACACTGAAGCTTTCTTT. Encoded protein: CASRQQGDTEAFF. Based on the CDR3 plus reference TRBV7-3 and TRBJ1-1, the full variable domain is GAGVSQTPSNKVTEKGKYVELRCDPISGHTALYWYRQSLGQGPEFLIYFQGTGAADDSGLPNDRFFAVRPEGSVSTLKIQRTERGDSAVYLCASRQQGDTEAFFGQGTRLTVV.